This is a list of T cell receptor beta chains from one sample in a study of identical twins. One entry per CDR3 protein results from TCRdb running MiXCR on the 5' RACE reads. The sample holds approximately 220,000 distinct CDR3 sequences, around 8.1% seen once. These data also featured in a second study, about yellow fever vaccine responses in identical twins.

The sample consisted of memory (CD45RO+) T cells sorted from blood. The receptors stem from a young woman in good health. The CDR3 runs from the conserved cysteine through the conserved F or W. A D gene is named only where the DNA matches it firmly. The size entry is marked missing in some rows and otherwise reads once, few, many or a size class.

>.|TRBJ2-3|TRBV5-6|many
CASSVTRGADTQYF
TGTGCCAGCAGCGTTACTAGGGGGGCAGATACGCAGTATTTT
>.|TRBJ2-2|TRBV7-9|.
CASSPRTAPAGELFF
TGTGCCAGCAGTCCGCGAACGGCTCCTGCCGGGGAGCTGTTTTTT
>TRBD1|TRBJ2-1|TRBV6-1|.
CASSGGTGSTDEQFF
TGTGCCAGCAGTGGTGGGACAGGGTCAACGGATGAGCAGTTCTTC
>.|TRBJ2-5|TRBV6-6|many
CASSPGPTQYF
TGTGCCAGCAGTCCGGGGCCTACCCAGTACTTC
>TRBD2|TRBJ2-7|TRBV4-2|few
CASSQDPAGASYEQYF
TGTGCCAGCAGCCAAGATCCAGCGGGGGCATCCTACGAGCAGTACTTC
>.|TRBJ2-1|TRBV3-1|many
CASSQGRGTYNEQFF
TGTGCCAGCAGCCAAGGGAGGGGGACCTACAATGAGCAGTTCTTC
>.|TRBJ2-2|TRBV4-1|many
CASRPGLRSGELFF
TGCGCCAGCAGGCCTGGACTCCGGTCCGGGGAGCTGTTTTTT
>TRBD1|TRBJ2-1|TRBV6-5|.
CASSSGQGRHEQFF
TGTGCCAGCAGTTCCGGACAGGGTCGCCATGAGCAGTTCTTC
>TRBD1|TRBJ2-2|TRBV7-9|many
CASSPGQGLPGELFF
TGTGCCAGCAGTCCGGGACAGGGGCTTCCCGGGGAGCTGTTTTTT
>.|TRBJ2-5|TRBV7-2|.
CASSLGNRLGTQYF
TGTGCCAGCAGCCTAGGGAATCGTCTGGGGACCCAGTACTTC
>TRBD1|TRBJ1-6|TRBV12-3/TRBV12-4|many
CASSLNRGPVASPLHF
TGTGCCAGCAGTTTGAACAGGGGGCCGGTCGCTTCACCCCTCCACTTT
>TRBD2|TRBJ2-1|TRBV7-2|few
CASSSRTSGGYLEQFF
TGTGCCAGCAGCTCCCGGACTAGCGGGGGGTATCTTGAGCAGTTCTTC
>TRBD2|TRBJ2-3|TRBV20-1|.
CSAPTSGSRTDTQYF
TGCAGTGCACCGACTAGCGGGAGTAGGACAGATACGCAGTATTTT
>.|TRBJ2-5|TRBV24-1|many
CATSDGGETQYF
TGTGCCACCAGTGATGGTGGCGAGACCCAGTACTTC
>TRBD1|TRBJ1-6|TRBV7-8|.
CASSPASGTGHNSPLHF
TGTGCCAGCAGCCCTGCCTCCGGGACAGGACATAATTCACCCCTCCACTTT
>.|TRBJ2-2|TRBV3-1|.
CASSRLGAIKSTGELFF
TGTGCCAGCAGCCGGCTCGGGGCGATAAAGAGTACCGGGGAGCTGTTTTTT
>.|TRBJ2-7|TRBV20-1|.
CSARDRRVNSYEQYF
TGCAGTGCTAGAGATCGTCGGGTTAACTCCTACGAGCAGTACTTC
>TRBD2|TRBJ2-1|TRBV20-1|many
CSARDMASGKNEQFF
TGCAGTGCTAGAGATATGGCTAGCGGGAAGAATGAGCAGTTCTTC
>TRBD1|TRBJ2-3|TRBV29-1|many
CSALGTGGEKGSTDTQYF
TGCAGCGCCTTAGGGACAGGGGGCGAAAAGGGAAGCACAGATACGCAGTATTTT
>.|TRBJ2-1|TRBV6-4|few
CASSVLEGASEQFF
TGTGCCAGCAGTGTTCTCGAAGGGGCCAGTGAGCAGTTCTTC
>.|TRBJ1-2|TRBV12-3/TRBV12-4|many
CASTGYGQLYGYTF
TGTGCCAGCACCGGGTATGGACAGCTCTATGGCTACACCTTC
>.|TRBJ1-1|TRBV12-3/TRBV12-4|few
CASTSRGRRNTEAFF
TGTGCCAGCACCTCCCGGGGCAGAAGGAACACTGAAGCTTTCTTT
>TRBD2|TRBJ2-1|TRBV15|few
CATSNPGLAGLYNEQFF
TGTGCCACCAGCAACCCGGGACTAGCGGGGCTATACAATGAGCAGTTCTTC
>.|TRBJ2-2|TRBV18|few
CASSPYRANTGELFF
TGTGCCAGCTCACCCTACAGGGCGAACACCGGGGAGCTGTTTTTT
>TRBD2|TRBJ2-3|TRBV13|few
CASSPELAGGLSPFRGTQYF
TGTGCCAGCAGCCCGGAACTAGCGGGAGGGCTCTCCCCCTTTCGGGGTACGCAGTATTTT
>TRBD2|TRBJ2-5|TRBV5-1|.
CASSHQSGRASETQYF
TGCGCCAGCAGCCACCAAAGCGGGAGGGCGTCCGAGACCCAGTACTTC
>TRBD1|TRBJ2-3|TRBV29-1|.
CSARDRGTDTQYF
TGCAGCGCACGGGACAGGGGAACAGATACGCAGTATTTT
>.|TRBJ2-7|TRBV21-1|few
CASTRQGAHEQYF
TGTGCCAGCACCCGACAGGGGGCCCACGAGCAGTACTTC
>TRBD2|TRBJ2-1|TRBV13|few
CASSSSAGGTSNEQFF
TGTGCCAGCAGCTCCTCAGCGGGAGGGACGTCCAATGAGCAGTTCTTC
>.|TRBJ2-5|TRBV30|.
CAWSVGWGTQYF
TGTGCCTGGAGTGTGGGGTGGGGGACCCAGTACTTC
>.|TRBJ2-2|TRBV20-1|.
CSARDRGTGELFF
TGCAGTGCTAGAGATCGGGGAACCGGGGAGCTGTTTTTT
>TRBD1|TRBJ1-2|TRBV11-2|.
CASSLDLTGVGYTF
TGTGCCAGCAGCTTAGATTTGACAGGGGTTGGCTACACCTTC
>.|TRBJ2-7|TRBV29-1|many
CSVAESSYEQYF
TGCAGCGTTGCCGAGAGCTCCTACGAGCAGTACTTC
>.|TRBJ2-7|TRBV7-8|few
CASSLGGMGATMSSYEQYF
TGTGCCAGCAGCCTTGGGGGAATGGGAGCGACGATGAGCTCCTACGAGCAGTACTTC
>TRBD1|TRBJ2-1|TRBV12-3/TRBV12-4|few
CASSLDRHDEQFF
TGTGCCAGCAGCCTGGACAGGCACGATGAGCAGTTCTTC
>.|TRBJ2-7|TRBV5-1|few
CASSLEGTPYEQYF
TGCGCCAGCAGCTTGGAGGGGACCCCCTACGAGCAGTACTTC
>.|TRBJ2-5|TRBV6-2/TRBV6-3|few
CASSYWGTQYF
TGTGCCAGCAGTTATTGGGGGACCCAGTACTTC
>.|TRBJ1-1|TRBV6-6|.
CASRAQREAFF
TGTGCCAGCAGAGCACAGCGTGAAGCTTTCTTT
>TRBD1|TRBJ2-1|TRBV7-8|.
CASSPRDRGDEQFF
TGTGCCAGCAGCCCCAGGGACAGAGGGGATGAGCAGTTCTTC
>.|TRBJ1-5|TRBV28|many
CASSFGVSGGVSNQPQHF
TGTGCCAGCAGTTTTGGGGTATCAGGTGGGGTGAGCAATCAGCCCCAGCATTTT
>TRBD2|TRBJ2-7|TRBV20-1|.
CSAGTSGGYYEQYF
TGCAGTGCCGGGACTAGCGGGGGGTATTACGAGCAGTACTTC
>.|TRBJ1-6|TRBV12-3/TRBV12-4|many
CASSLNQGGAYNSPLHF
TGTGCCAGCAGTCTCAACCAGGGAGGGGCCTATAATTCACCCCTCCACTTT
>.|TRBJ1-2|TRBV20-1|many
CSASEANYGYTF
TGCAGTGCTAGCGAGGCTAACTATGGCTACACCTTC
>.|TRBJ1-6|TRBV12-3/TRBV12-4|few
CASSLTAGGPTYNSPLHF
TGTGCCAGCAGTTTAACCGCCGGGGGTCCTACTTATAATTCACCCCTCCACTTT